This T cell receptor delta chain was obtained from a study of γδ T cells in repeated Plasmodium falciparum infection (dated by TCRdb to the early 2020s). Background for the entire study: The natural-infection arm enrolled Malian children exposed to intense seasonal malaria transmission and compared the Malian children with Australian children matched for age and gender. The study looked at how repeated Plasmodium falciparum infection shapes the human gammadelta T cell repertoire, using both natural infection in Mali and controlled human malaria infection. Malian gammadelta TCR repertoires were analysed cross-sectionally in periods with no transmission and longitudinally across episodes of acute febrile malaria. Four controlled human malaria infections were administered to about five malaria-naive U.S. adults over roughly 600 days by bites from P. falciparum NF54-infected Anopheles stephensi mosquitoes. Samples from controlled-infection subjects were taken at baseline, right before selected infections, and 21 days after each infection. Overall study results and their limits: In Vdelta2-negative gammadelta TCR repertoires, which were largely Vdelta1+, repeated controlled infections appeared to drive waves of new clonotype selection. Vgamma9/Vdelta2+ TCR repertoires kept a highly stable polyclonal repertoire across time and infection, and many TCRgamma sequences overlapped between individuals. Vdelta2-negative gammadelta TCR repertoires from Malian children appeared more clonally expanded, less diverse and less shared than those of Australian children. The Malian cohort was drawn from a small rural village made up mostly of one ethnic group, which limits generalizability. Because the controlled-infection cohort was small, analysis of inter-individual variability in gammadelta T cell responses was limited.

This clone has a handful of counts. Its antigen has not been determined. TCRdb shows a much larger clone's protein in place of this DNA's translation, and the two differ at residue 15, likely through a read error; the protein shown is translated from the DNA. Compared with germline, V lacks 2 bases and J lacks 0 bases; bases without a gene match: 35. The CDR3 holds 26 amino acids from the cysteine to the phenylalanine. Solely the CDR3 DNA is kept, with 78 bases framed from the first base. The germline V gene sets CDR1 to TSWWSYY and CDR2 to QGS. Library preparation was by multiplex PCR. Sequenced on an Illumina MiSeq. Every sorted gammadelta T cell sample had both its TCR gamma (TRG) and TCR delta (TRD) chains sequenced. In the authors' own workflow: Repertoire analyses included clonotype tree plots, accumulated frequency of the top 20 clonotypes, diversity index (DI) and D75 metrics. In TCRdb, clones were called once more from the public reads by CATT, and rows of identical DNA were later combined. TCRdb's processing, not the authors' own work, is the source of the V and J calls. For this sample the table gives 40,000 to 55,000 delta-chain clones, of which more than 1.5% were detected only once. Less than 30% of the sample is held by the ten biggest clonotypes.

For bulk TCR repertoire analysis, Vgamma9/Vdelta2+ and Vdelta2-negative gammadelta T cell populations were isolated by flow sorting from peripheral blood mononuclear cells. The sequence is built from TRDV1 and TRDJ1, and 8 junction bases match TRDD3. Because TCRdb records no J gene, it was assigned here through a match of the DNA to germline. This clonotype originated in a pool of human donors (malaria-infected and uninfected, not separated). Source material: gamma-delta T cells from blood. The sequenced DNA is TGTGCTCTTGGGGAAGCGTCACTCCTACGCATTTACTGGGGGGTACCGGTGGTTTCTGACACCGATAAACTCATCTTT. The translation is CALGEASLLRIYWGVPVVSDTDKLIF.